This T cell receptor (beta chain) was observed in a study of cytomegalovirus exposure and HLA in healthy donors. Study-wide results and caveats: Links to common viral pathogens appeared, in a later analysis, for several of the most significant clusters.

This clone has more than one count but fewer than ten. Its antigen is undetermined. 13 Jbeta primers and 60 Vbeta primers were used for the PCR. Measured with immunoSEQ multiplex PCR; TCRdb has only the in-frame clones, and not every one. The table has 100,000 to 150,000 clones, approximately 15% seen once. V dropped 3 bases and J dropped 0 bases, with 11 bases sitting between them. Germline loops: CDR1 MNHNS, CDR2 SASEGT. The CDR3 extends over 15 amino acids. This clonotype was obtained from a woman aged 18-29 years in good health and CMV-seronegative. Sequenced input: PBMCs. The rearrangement uses TRBV6-1 and TRBJ1-2; D not certain. The CDR3 here is CASSEPITANYGYTF. The DNA of the CDR3 is TGTGCCAGCAGTGAGCCGATCACAGCTAACTATGGCTACACCTTC.